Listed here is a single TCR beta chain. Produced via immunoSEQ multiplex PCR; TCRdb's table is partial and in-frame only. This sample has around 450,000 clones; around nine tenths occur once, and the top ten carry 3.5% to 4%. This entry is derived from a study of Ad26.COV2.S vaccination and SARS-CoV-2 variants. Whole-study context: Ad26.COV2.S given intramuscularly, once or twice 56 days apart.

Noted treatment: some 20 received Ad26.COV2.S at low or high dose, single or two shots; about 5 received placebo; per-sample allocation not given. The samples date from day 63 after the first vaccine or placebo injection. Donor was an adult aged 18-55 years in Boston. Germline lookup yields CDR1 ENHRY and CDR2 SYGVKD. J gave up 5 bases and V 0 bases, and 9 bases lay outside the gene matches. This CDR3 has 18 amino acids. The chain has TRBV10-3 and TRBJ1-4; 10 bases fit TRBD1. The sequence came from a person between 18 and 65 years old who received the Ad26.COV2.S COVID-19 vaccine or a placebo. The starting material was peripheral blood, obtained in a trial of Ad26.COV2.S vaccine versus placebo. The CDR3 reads CAISESLDRGRLNEKLFF. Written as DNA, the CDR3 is TGTGCCATCAGTGAGTCCTTAGACAGGGGGCGGTTGAATGAAAAACTGTTTTTT.